Following are 26 T cell receptor beta chains from one sample sequenced in a study of cytomegalovirus exposure and HLA in healthy donors. PCR amplification relied on 60 Vbeta primers (plus 13 Jbeta primers). Clones were sequenced by immunoSEQ multiplex PCR, and TCRdb holds only the in-frame ones, with some missing. The table has approximately 210,000 clones, about 76% seen once. Input material: PBMCs. These receptors were obtained from a woman in her 50s in good health and CMV-seronegative.

Remarks on this clone: Within the sample, other DNA sequences also encode this same CDR3. The chain's CDR3 is CASSQREQYFTEAFF. The CDR3 nucleotides read TGCGCCAGCAGCCAGAGAGAACAGTACTTCACTGAAGCTTTCTTT. This chain uses TRBV4-1 with TRBJ1-1; D unclear. The CDR3 runs to 15 residues. V gave up 3 bases and J gave up 4 bases, with 15 bases separating them. CDR1 is MGHRA and CDR2 is YSYEKL in the germline V gene.

The rearrangement uses TRBV27 and TRBJ1-5, with D perhaps TRBD1 (6 bases). Germline V CDR1 and CDR2: MNHEY, SMNVEV (reference sequence). There are 14 residues in the CDR3. V lost 6 bases and J 5 bases, leaving 14 bases between the germline ends. The CDR3 DNA reads TGTGCCAGCAGCCGCGGACAGAATCATCAGCCCCAGCATTTT. It yields the protein CASSRGQNHQPQHF.

Only one count was recorded for this clone. The chain recombines TRBV7-2 with TRBJ2-3; D gene ambiguous. Germline values: CDR1 SGHTA, CDR2 FQGNSA. The CDR3 contains 14 residues. The V gene lost 4 bases and the J gene lost 5 bases, with 13 bases spanning the gap. CDR3 amino acids: CASSSPAHRDTQYF. For the CDR3, the DNA is TGTGCCAGCAGCTCCCCAGCTCACAGAGATACGCAGTATTTT.

As DNA, the CDR3 is TGCGCCAGCAGCCCGGGCTTGAGCGGGGGGTACAATGAGCAGTTCTTC. It translates to CASSPGLSGGYNEQFF. The gene calls are TRBV5-1 and TRBJ2-1, with 9 bases identical to TRBD2. CDR1 and CDR2 (germline): SGHRS, YFSETQ. With V trimmed by 4 bases and J by 4 bases, 9 bases remained unmatched. The CDR3 spans 16 residues.

The sample holds a few counts of this clone. This chain connects TRBV28 to TRBJ1-2, with 10 bases identical to TRBD1. Germline assignment: CDR1 MDHEN and CDR2 SYDVKM. After removal of 2 bases from V and 3 bases from J, the junction contained 3 bases not matched to a gene. This CDR3 contains 15 residues. CDR3 sequence (DNA): TGTGCCAGCAGTTTAATAGACAGGGGGCACTATGGCTACACCTTC. Its protein product is CASSLIDRGHYGYTF.

The V gene is TRBV27, the J gene TRBJ1-2; D unresolved. There are 15 residues in the CDR3. Trimming took off 2 bases at V and 0 bases at J, with 10 bases between the two ends. The germline V gene encodes CDR1 MNHEY and CDR2 SMNVEV (reference sequence). CDR3 sequence reads: CASSLREGANYGYTF. As DNA, the CDR3 is TGTGCCAGCAGTTTAAGGGAGGGAGCTAACTATGGCTACACCTTC.

The chain joins TRBV4-3 to TRBJ2-7; TRBD1 might be the D (6 bases). Trimming pared 0 bases from V and 7 bases from J, leaving 16 bases between. Per germline, CDR1 LGHNA and CDR2 YSLEER. The CDR3 totals 15 residues. The CDR3 here is CASSQDRQGPKEQYF. Written as DNA, the CDR3 is TGCGCCAGCAGCCAAGATCGGCAGGGGCCTAAGGAGCAGTACTTC.

V and J are TRBV28 and TRBJ2-7; the D is unclear. The germline V gene has CDR1 MDHEN and CDR2 SYDVKM. Trimming took off 5 bases at V and 5 bases at J, with 7 bases between the two ends. The CDR3 loop spans 11 amino acids. The CDR3 is CASSRTHEQYF. CDR3 DNA: TGTGCCAGCAGTCGTACACACGAGCAGTACTTC.

The J gene is TRBJ1-5, the V gene TRBV28; the match to TRBD1 covers 10 bases. V was clipped by 7 bases and J by 6 bases; unmatched bases: 9. Germline assignment: CDR1 MDHEN and CDR2 SYDVKM. There are 15 residues in the CDR3. The chain's CDR3 is CASTPRQGASQPQHF. DNA for the CDR3: TGTGCCAGCACCCCAAGACAGGGGGCATCTCAGCCCCAGCATTTT.

V is TRBV2 and J is TRBJ1-3; tentative D call: TRBD1 (6 bases). The CDR3 covers 15 residues. Trimming stripped 7 bases from V and 0 bases from J, with 13 bases between. Per germline, CDR1 SNHLY and CDR2 FYNNEI. The CDR3 region has the DNA TGTGCCAGCAAAGGGGGGGGGATCTCTGGAAACACCATATATTTT. This encodes CASKGGGISGNTIYF.

The chain is built from TRBV7-9 and TRBJ1-2; possibly TRBD1 for D (5 bases). Per germline, CDR1 SEHNR and CDR2 FQNEAQ (reference sequence). Between the trimmed V and J ends, which lost 4 bases and 7 bases, there was a span of 19 bases. The CDR3 contains 15 residues. CDR3 region: CASSSDRGRVTGYTF. Here the CDR3 DNA reads TGTGCCAGCAGCTCCGATCGGGGGAGGGTCACTGGCTACACCTTC.

This chain connects TRBV7-9 to TRBJ1-1, with a tentative D call TRBD1 (5 bases). V lost 0 bases and J lost 8, with 13 bases in between. The germline V gene has CDR1 SEHNR and CDR2 FQNEAQ (reference sequence). This CDR3 contains 14 residues. The CDR3, as DNA: TGTGCCAGCAGCTTAGCTAACTGGGCAGGGGAAGCTTTCTTT. Its protein product is CASSLANWAGEAFF. The full variable domain, in which reference TRBV7-9 and TRBJ1-1 provide the parts outside the CDR3, is DTGVSQNPRHKITKRGQNVTFRCDPISEHNRLYWYRQTLGQGPEFLTYFQNEAQLEKSRLLSDRFSAERPKGSFSTLEIQRTEQGDSAMYLCASSLANWAGEAFFGQGTRLTVV.

On this clone itself: The DNA is left out, because the CDR3 cannot be placed on it with certainty; the CDR3 is given as TCRdb lists it. The gene calls are TRBV25-1 and TRBJ1-3. Inclusive of both ends, the CDR3 amounts to 14 amino acids. Per the germline V gene, CDR1 is MGHDK and CDR2 is SYGVNS. The CDR3 spells CASSTSRLGNTIYF.

This rearrangement joins TRBV5-4 to TRBJ2-4; TRBD2 might be the D (6 bases). The CDR3 runs to 17 residues. Germline V gene sequence: CDR1 SGHNT, CDR2 YYREEE (reference sequence). V lost 2 bases and J 7 bases, leaving 22 bases between the germline ends. The CDR3 loop reads CASSLGRLGQGLNIQYF. In DNA form, the CDR3 reads TGTGCCAGCAGCTTAGGCCGACTAGGGCAGGGATTGAACATTCAGTACTTC. The full variable domain, its missing parts supplied by reference TRBV5-4 and TRBJ2-4, is ETGVTQSPTHLIKTRGQQVTLRCSSQSGHNTVSWYQQALGQGPQFIFQYYREEENGRGNFPPRFSGLQFPNYSSELNVNALELDDSALYLCASSLGRLGQGLNIQYFGAGTRLSVL.

The chain is built from TRBV5-1 and TRBJ2-7; 10 bases are a match to TRBD1. Germline V gene sequence: CDR1 SGHRS, CDR2 YFSETQ. This CDR3 contains 16 residues. The J segment lost 0 bases and the V segment lost 3 bases, leaving 6 bases of the junction unmatched. DNA for the CDR3: TGCGCCAGCAGCTGGACCGGGACAGGGGTCTCCTACGAGCAGTACTTC. Its protein is CASSWTGTGVSYEQYF.

This clone came up a few times. The chain carries TRBV2 and TRBJ2-3; TRBD2 matches at 11 bases. V trimming: 1 base; J trimming: 0 bases; junction bases outside the gene matches: 3. The CDR3 runs 17 residues. Germline V CDR1 and CDR2: SNHLY, FYNNEI. This CDR3 reads CASSEGTSGRSTDTQYF. The CDR3 region has the DNA TGTGCCAGCAGTGAAGGTACTAGCGGGAGAAGCACAGATACGCAGTATTTT. The full variable domain, with the rest looked up from reference TRBV2 and TRBJ2-3, is EPEVTQTPSHQVTQMGQEVILRCVPISNHLYFYWYRQILGQKVEFLVSFYNNEISEKSEIFDDQFSVERPDGSNFTLKIRSTKLEDSAMYFCASSEGTSGRSTDTQYFGPGTRLTVL.

V gene TRBV9 combines with J gene TRBJ2-7; the D gene is possibly TRBD2 (5 bases). Germline loops: CDR1 SGDLS, CDR2 YYNGEE. V dropped 4 bases and J dropped 0 bases, with 11 bases sitting between them. The CDR3 spans 14 residues. CDR3 DNA: TGTGCCAGCAGCTCGAGAGGGAGCTCCTACGAGCAGTACTTC. This gives the protein CASSSRGSSYEQYF. The full variable domain, with the rest looked up from reference TRBV9 and TRBJ2-7, is DSGVTQTPKHLITATGQRVTLRCSPRSGDLSVYWYQQSLDQGLQFLIQYYNGEERAKGNILERFSAQQFPDLHSELNLSSLELGDSALYFCASSSRGSSYEQYFGPGTRLTVT.

DNA for the CDR3: TGTGCCAGCAGTTTATCGAAAACCTCCGGACAGGGGGTATTCTATGGCTACACCTTC. Its translation: CASSLSKTSGQGVFYGYTF. This chain joins TRBV27 and TRBJ1-2, with 10 nucleotides matching TRBD1. Germline V gives CDR1 MNHEY, CDR2 SMNVEV (reference sequence). The ends lost 0 bases at V and 4 bases at J; junction bases unmatched: 14. The CDR3 length is 19 residues.

This chain links TRBV18 with TRBJ2-1; maybe TRBD2 (6 bases). V was cut by 4 bases and J by 4 bases, with 14 bases left in between. CDR1 is KGHSH and CDR2 is LQKENI in the germline V gene. The CDR3 totals 15 residues. Here the CDR3 reads CASSLRGGRYNEQFF. In nucleotides, the CDR3 is TGTGCCAGCTCACTTCGGGGAGGCCGATACAATGAGCAGTTCTTC. Variable domain in full (rest from reference TRBV18 and TRBJ2-1): NAGVMQNPRHLVRRRGQEARLRCSPMKGHSHVYWYRQLPEEGLKFMVYLQKENIIDESGMPKERFSAEFPKEGPSILRIQQVVRGDSAAYFCASSLRGGRYNEQFFGPGTRLTVL.

This clone has just a few counts. The J gene is TRBJ1-2, the V gene TRBV2; D might be TRBD1 (6 bases). Germline CDR1 and CDR2: SNHLY and FYNNEI. V lost 6 bases, J lost 4 bases, and 18 bases lay in between. This CDR3 contains 15 residues. The CDR3 loop is CASRPQGSGIYGYTF. The DNA of the CDR3 is TGTGCCAGCAGACCACAGGGAAGTGGGATCTATGGCTACACCTTC.

The rearrangement joins TRBV5-1 to TRBJ2-7; D remains unclear. Looked up from germline, CDR1 is SGHRS and CDR2 is YFSETQ. V was shortened by 0 bases and J by 0 bases, with 10 bases between the two germline ends. This CDR3 comprises 15 residues. The CDR3 nucleotides read TGCGCCAGCAGCTTGGGGTTGTCTAGCTCCTACGAGCAGTACTTC. Its protein is CASSLGLSSSYEQYF.

This clone turned up a few times. This sequence joins TRBV5-1 and TRBJ2-3; the match to TRBD1 covers 11 bases. Losses at the gene ends were 0 bases for V and 4 bases for J; bases not matched to a gene: 7. This CDR3 contains 17 residues. Per germline, CDR1 SGHRS and CDR2 YFSETQ. CDR3 loop: CASSLGARDRGADTQYF. The CDR3 coding sequence is TGCGCCAGCAGCTTGGGGGCCCGGGACAGGGGGGCAGATACGCAGTATTTT. The whole variable domain, remainder taken from reference TRBV5-1 and TRBJ2-3, is KAGVTQTPRYLIKTRGQQVTLSCSPISGHRSVSWYQQTPGQGLQFLFEYFSETQRNKGNFPGRFSGRQFSNSRSEMNVSTLELGDSALYLCASSLGARDRGADTQYFGPGTRLTVL.

The chain joins TRBV11-2 to TRBJ2-2; perhaps TRBD2 as D (5 bases). Germline-derived CDR1 and CDR2 are SGHAT and FQNNGV. The CDR3 consists of 15 residues. Deletions cut 4 bases from V and 1 base from J, with 10 bases between. CDR3 amino acids: CASSSPGKNTGELFF. Here the CDR3 DNA reads TGTGCCAGCAGCTCCCCGGGGAAGAACACCGGGGAGCTGTTTTTT.

In its sample, this clone was seen a few times. The V call is TRBV4-3, the J call TRBJ2-2; D unresolved. This CDR3 spans 14 amino acids. From germline, CDR1 is LGHNA and CDR2 YSLEER. The germline V and J ends were trimmed by 0 bases and 1 base, with 3 bases remaining between them. The CDR3 coding sequence is TGCGCCAGCAGCCAAGATATGAACACCGGGGAGCTGTTTTTT. Its protein product is CASSQDMNTGELFF.

V and J are TRBV5-5 and TRBJ1-5; no firm D call. Germline CDR1 SGHKS, CDR2 YYEKEE (reference sequence). V was cut by 3 bases and J by 4 bases, with 14 bases left in between. The length of the CDR3 is 15 residues. The CDR3 region has the DNA TGTGCCAGCAGCTGGTCATCGGGTTCTAATCAGCCCCAGCATTTT. Protein: CASSWSSGSNQPQHF.

The V call is TRBV7-2, the J call TRBJ2-5; TRBD2 matches at 10 bases. J was trimmed by 5 bases and V by 5 bases; bases with no gene match: 8. The length of the CDR3 is 15 residues. The germline gives CDR1 SGHTA, CDR2 FQGNSA. CDR3 DNA: TGTGCCAGCAGCCCCAGCGGGAGGGCCGGGGAGACCCAGTACTTC. Translation: CASSPSGRAGETQYF.